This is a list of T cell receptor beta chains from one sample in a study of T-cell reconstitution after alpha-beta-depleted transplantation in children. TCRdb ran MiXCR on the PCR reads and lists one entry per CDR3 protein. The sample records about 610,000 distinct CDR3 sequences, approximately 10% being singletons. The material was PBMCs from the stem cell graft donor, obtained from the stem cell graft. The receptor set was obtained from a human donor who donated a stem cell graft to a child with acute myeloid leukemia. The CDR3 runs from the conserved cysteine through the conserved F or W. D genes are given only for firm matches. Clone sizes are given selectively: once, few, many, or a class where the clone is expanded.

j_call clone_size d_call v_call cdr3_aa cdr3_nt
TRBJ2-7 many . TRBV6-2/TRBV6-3 CASRRRQVEGLEQYF TGTGCCAGCAGACGACGCCAGGTGGAGGGCCTGGAGCAGTACTTC
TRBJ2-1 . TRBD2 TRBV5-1 CASSLGTSGKNEQFF TGCGCCAGCAGCCTCGGGACTAGCGGAAAGAATGAGCAGTTCTTC
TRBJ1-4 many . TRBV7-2 CASSPGVYGGGSRKLFF TGTGCCAGCAGCCCCGGAGTTTACGGGGGAGGATCGCGAAAACTGTTTTTT
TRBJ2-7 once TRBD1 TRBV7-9 CASSSDRRTYEQYF TGTGCCAGCAGCTCGGACAGGAGGACCTACGAGCAGTACTTC
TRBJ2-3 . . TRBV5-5 CASSLQTKDTQYF TGTGCCAGCAGCTTACAAACAAAAGATACGCAGTATTTT
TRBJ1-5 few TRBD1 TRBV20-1 CSAKDRRGGKDQPQHF TGCAGTGCTAAGGACAGGCGAGGGGGAAAGGATCAGCCCCAGCATTTT
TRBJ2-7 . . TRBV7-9 CASSPLGSGYYEQYF TGTGCCAGCAGCCCCCTGGGTAGCGGATACTACGAGCAGTACTTC
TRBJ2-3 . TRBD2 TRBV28 CASGTTSGYTDTQYF TGTGCCAGCGGGACGACTAGCGGGTACACAGATACGCAGTATTTT
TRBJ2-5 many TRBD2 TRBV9 CASSAGGTSGRLGETQYF TGTGCCAGCAGCGCAGGCGGGACTAGCGGGAGGCTGGGGGAGACCCAGTACTTC
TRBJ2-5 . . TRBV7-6 CASSPEGAKTQYF TGTGCCAGCAGCCCAGAGGGCGCAAAGACCCAGTACTTC
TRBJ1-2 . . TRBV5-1 CASSLEGSSYGYTF TGCGCCAGCAGCTTGGAAGGCAGCTCTTATGGCTACACCTTC
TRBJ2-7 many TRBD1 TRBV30 CAWSVRPAGQGTYEQYF TGTGCCTGGAGTGTACGCCCTGCGGGACAGGGGACCTACGAGCAGTACTTC
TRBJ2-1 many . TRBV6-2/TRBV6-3 CASSILARSYNEQFF TGTGCCAGCAGTATCCTAGCGCGGTCCTACAATGAGCAGTTCTTC
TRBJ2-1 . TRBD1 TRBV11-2 CASSDRARYNEQFF TGTGCCAGTTCGGACAGGGCCCGCTACAATGAGCAGTTCTTC
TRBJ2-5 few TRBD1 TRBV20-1 CSAETGEVETQYF TGCAGTGCTGAGACAGGGGAGGTCGAGACCCAGTACTTC
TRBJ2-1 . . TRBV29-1 CSVIDQEEFF TGCAGCGTTATCGACCAAGAGGAGTTCTTC
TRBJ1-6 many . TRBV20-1 CSVTTGANSPLHF TGCAGCGTGACAACGGGGGCCAATTCACCCCTCCACTTT
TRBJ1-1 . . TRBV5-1 CASSSRQSIGTEAFF TGCGCCAGCAGCTCGCGGCAGAGCATAGGCACTGAAGCTTTCTTT